The T cell receptor beta chain under discussion was sequenced for a study of T-cell memory formation after mild COVID-19. One entry per CDR3 protein results from TCRdb running MiXCR on the 5' RACE reads. The sample lists about 320,000 distinct CDR3 sequences; about 13% were seen once. With 3 bases removed from V and 2 bases from J, the gap between germline ends came to 10 bases. CDR3 size: 15 residues. Germline assignment: CDR1 ENHRY and CDR2 SYGVKD. Specimen: PBMCs or a T cell subset sorted from them (not recorded which). The chain combines TRBV10-3 with TRBJ2-2; possible D gene TRBD1, 6 bases. The sequence was obtained from a man between 18 and 29 years old who had mild COVID-19 (a few samples of this study predate the infection). Cell type and time point are not known. CDR3 nucleotide sequence: TGTGCCATCAGTGACGTGGACAGTAACACCGGGGAGCTGTTTTTT. Protein product: CAISDVDSNTGELFF.